This entry is about one TCR beta chain. This clone was counted only a few times. This receptor's antigen is unknown. No much larger clonotype is one base removed from it; base qualities were not supplied. This record belongs to a study of shared clonotypes between healthy human individuals (dated by TCRdb to 2018 to 2021). Notes on the research overall: A couple of women and three men aged 18 to 49 years were included in the cohort. To increase sequencing depth and limit assay-specific biases, TCR repertoire library preparation and sequencing were carried out by different laboratories using diverse techniques. For each donor, three plates each were used for CD4 naive and CD4 memory, two plates were used for CD8 naive, and one plate was used for CD8 memory. To estimate repertoire size and how much clonotypes are shared between individuals, the study performed deep sequencing of blood TCR repertoires from five healthy adults. Per donor, leukapheresis produced somewhere between about 0.8 and 9.5 billion PBMCs. Summary of the overall study and its limitations: Higher generation probabilities were observed for clonotypes shared by all four sorted-subset donors than for non-shared clonotypes. Sharing across several donors was observed for approximately 5% of naive CD4, 3% to 3.5% of naive CD8, about 2.3% of memory CD4, and around 0.4% of memory CD8 clonotypes. Incomplete sequencing was indicated by rarefaction of sorted-subset datasets, despite the large sequencing depth. Pairwise subsampling indicated that sequencing depth was expected to affect the degree of clonotype sharing among donors. Sampling was restricted to blood, and TCR repertoires in tissue are likely to differ from TCR repertoires in blood. Larger estimated clonotype richness was generally found for naive subsets than for memory subsets. The small number of donors limited the genetic and exposure-history diversity represented.

From its cysteine to its phenylalanine, the CDR3 spans 16 amino acids. The kept DNA is CDR3 alone, 48 bases in frame from the first base. V lost 3 bases and J lost 1 base, and the count of bases not matched to a germline gene is 5. Using the deep immunoSEQ assay, TCR CDR3 regions were amplified from genomic DNA by multiplex PCR. Extracted genomic DNA from each cell subset was spread evenly across all wells of several immunoSEQ 96-well plates, with each plate serving as a replicate. For sorted subsets, 150 to 250 ng of genomic DNA, equivalent to 25,000 to 30,000 T cell genomes, went into each replicate PCR. The purified libraries were quantified using a Qubit 3.0 fluorometer, sized with a Bioanalyzer 2100, and then quantified again using the KAPA Library Quantification kit. Every immunoSEQ 96-well plate was sequenced on a dedicated single-read 150-cycle Illumina NextSeq 550 flow cell. Under the source paper's analysis protocol: The immunoSEQ output contained only junctional sequences without quality scores, so filtering could not match that applied to full-length reads. Sequences were annotated with PyIR, a Python wrapper for IgBLAST v1.9, and V/J genes and CDR3 were assigned using IMGT germline references. Reads were filtered out if the reads had weak V/J assignments (E-value above 1e-6), no CDR3, stop codons, out-of-frame junctions, or ambiguous translated residues. V3J clonotypes were defined as sequences sharing an identical inferred V gene, J gene, and CDR3 amino acid sequence. The percentage overlap between two repertoires was calculated by dividing the number of shared unique clonotypes by the size of the smaller repertoire. Three approaches were used to assess repertoire richness: RTK rarefaction, the Chao1 estimator, and Recon v2.1 estimates of unobserved clonotypes. For all TCRbeta clonotypes obtained by the gDNA method from several donors, generation probabilities were computed with OLGA. The table comes from immuneACCESS by way of TCRdb, which keeps in-frame sequences with V and J called. Part of the clones is missing from these tables; in studies checked, under half for an unresolved V gene and the rest for unknown reasons. That table supplies the V and J calls and clone size; D and trimming were determined from the DNA. The sample yields about 1.1 million clones; 60% to 80% were counted once. Approximately 0.95% of the sample comes from the top ten.

Donors were healthy HIV-negative adults with no recently reported acute infections or vaccinations. Every donor was a Caucasian adult living in Nashville, Tennessee, USA. CD4+ T cells were enriched through magnetic negative selection, after which naive cells were positively selected on CD45RA and the remaining negative fraction served as the memory subset. Blood was obtained by leukapheresis, after which PBMCs were separated by Ficoll-Histopaque density gradient centrifugation and cryopreserved in liquid nitrogen vapor phase. Analytical flow cytometry was used to check the purity and quantity of each magnetically sorted T cell population. Genomic DNA was isolated from each sorted fraction and quantified by UV absorbance on a Nanodrop 2000c.

The receptor was derived from a man aged 18 to 35 in good health. Some clones in this sample may be carry-over from other donors' samples. Sequencing input: memory CD4+ T cells from PBMCs. This sample's cell subset or site label indicates: CD45RA-negative fraction. This chain joins TRBV5-3 to TRBJ2-5, with 11 central nucleotides matching TRBD2. TRBV5-3 is sorted into the ORF group, with uncertain function. The CDR3 region has the sequence CARSSSSGRLQETQYF. The base sequence is TGTGCCAGAAGCTCGTCTAGCGGGAGGCTCCAAGAGACCCAGTACTTC.